A selection of T cell receptor beta chains follows, all from one sample in a study of blood T cell repertoires in COVID-19. The assay was immunoSEQ multiplex PCR, and TCRdb's table has in-frame clones only and misses some. The sample lists roughly 260,000 clones; more than 75% were seen once. The material sequenced was peripheral blood. Receptor source: a woman aged 50 to 60 with acute or convalescent COVID-19. Both conserved end residues are part of each CDR3. A D gene is named only where the DNA matches it firmly. Size values are once, few and many counts, or a class for expanded clones, and some rows have none.

.	TRBD1	TRBV4-1	TRBJ2-7	TGCGCCAGCAGTCAATTCACCGGGACAGCGTCCTACGAGCAGTACTTC	CASSQFTGTASYEQYF
.	.	TRBV3-1/TRBV3-2	TRBJ2-5	TGTGCCAGCAGCCAGCAACCCGGGCGACATCACGGGGGAGAGACCCAGTACTTC	CASSQQPGRHHGGETQYF
.	.	TRBV5-4	TRBJ2-7	TGTGCCAGCAGCTTGTACTCGGACAAGTCCTTC	CASSLYSDKSF
.	TRBD1	TRBV18	TRBJ2-5	TGTGCCAGCTCACATCCGGGACAGGGAGAGACCCAGTACTTC	CASSHPGQGETQYF
.	TRBD1	TRBV28	TRBJ2-3	TGTGCCAGCAGTTTATCTCAACCGGGACAGGGATTTGGTACGCAGTATTTT	CASSLSQPGQGFGTQYF
.	.	TRBV24-1	TRBJ2-1	TGCGCCAGTGGTAGCGGACCCTACAATGAGCAGTTCTTC	CASGSGPYNEQFF
.	.	TRBV7-3	TRBJ2-3	TGTGCCAGCAGCTTATGGGAGACAGATACGCAGTATTTT	CASSLWETDTQYF
once	TRBD1	TRBV19	TRBJ1-4	TGTGCCAGTAGTATCAGGGGGGATAATGAAAAACTGTTTTTT	CASSIRGDNEKLFF
once	.	TRBV7-2	TRBJ2-2	TGTGCCAGCAGCTTTCGATGGGCGTCGAACACCGGGGAGCTGTTTTTT	CASSFRWASNTGELFF
.	TRBD1	TRBV18	TRBJ2-5	TGTGCCAGCTCACCGAAGGACAGGGGAGAGACCCAGTACTTC	CASSPKDRGETQYF
.	TRBD1	TRBV9	TRBJ1-2	TGTGCCAGCAGCGCGGGACAGGGGGAGTTTGGCTACACCTTC	CASSAGQGEFGYTF
.	.	TRBV6-5	TRBJ2-1	TGTGCCAGCAGTTACGTGGGCAACAATGAGCAGTTCTTC	CASSYVGNNEQFF
.	TRBD2	TRBV7-2	TRBJ2-1	TGTGCCAGCAGCTTAGTCCCGAGCGGGAGTGGCAATGAGCAGTTCTTC	CASSLVPSGSGNEQFF
.	TRBD1	TRBV7-2	TRBJ1-1	TGTGCCAGCAGTCGGGACAGGGGGTTTGAAGCTTTCTTT	CASSRDRGFEAFF
.	TRBD2	TRBV11-2	TRBJ2-1	TGTGCCAGCAGCTTAGTTGGGGGGGGTATCGCCTACAATGAGCAGTTCTTC	CASSLVGGGIAYNEQFF
.	TRBD1	TRBV10-3	TRBJ2-7	TGTGCCATCAGGCCGGACAGGGGCAACGAGCAGTACTTC	CAIRPDRGNEQYF
few	TRBD1	TRBV7-2	TRBJ1-6	TGTGCCAGCAGCCTACAGGGGGTGTATAATTCACCCCTCCACTTT	CASSLQGVYNSPLHF
.	TRBD1	TRBV2	TRBJ1-4	TGTGCCAGCAGTGAAGCGAGGGGGCGGATCTATGAAAAACTGTTTTTT	CASSEARGRIYEKLFF
.	TRBD1	TRBV5-1	TRBJ1-2	TGCGCCAGCAGCTTCGGACAGGACTATGGCTACACCTTC	CASSFGQDYGYTF
.	.	TRBV28	TRBJ1-6	TGTGCCAGCAGTTATCTGTATAATTCACCCCTCCACTTT	CASSYLYNSPLHF
.	TRBD1	TRBV7-8	TRBJ1-1	TGTGCCAGCAGCCGAGACAGGGGGAACACTGAAGCTTTCTTT	CASSRDRGNTEAFF
.	.	TRBV28	TRBJ1-5	TGTGCCAGCAGGACTATACCGGGCGGCGGCTTCAATCAGCCCCAGCATTTT	CASRTIPGGGFNQPQHF
.	.	TRBV7-9	TRBJ2-2	TGTGCCAGCAGCTTAGCTTACAGGGAAGCCGGGGAGCTGTTTTTT	CASSLAYREAGELFF
.	TRBD1	TRBV30	TRBJ1-2	TGTGCACGGGGAGACAGGGGTAACTATGGCTACACCTTC	CARGDRGNYGYTF
.	.	TRBV6-5	TRBJ1-2	TGTGCCAGCAGTCACCAACAGGACGATGGCTACACCTTC	CASSHQQDDGYTF
once	TRBD1	TRBV5-1	TRBJ2-5	TGCGCCAGCAGCCAGATTACAGGGGGCAAGGTGACCCAGTACTTC	CASSQITGGKVTQYF
.	TRBD1	TRBV28	TRBJ2-4	TGTGCCAGCAGACCAGGACAGGGCTCTAAAAACATTCAGTACTTC	CASRPGQGSKNIQYF
many	.	TRBV5-1	TRBJ1-1	TGCGCCAGCCGGGACGGGGGGCTGATCACTGAAGCTTTCTTT	CASRDGGLITEAFF
.	.	TRBV4-3	TRBJ2-7	TGCGCCAGCATGCGGGATTCCTCCTACGAGCAGTACTTC	CASMRDSSYEQYF
.	TRBD2	TRBV28	TRBJ2-5	TGTGCCAGCAGTTTATTATCTAGCGGGAGCGAGAAAGAGACCCAGTACTTC	CASSLLSSGSEKETQYF
.	.	TRBV20-1	TRBJ1-1	TGCAGTGCTAGTAAAGGGGCCGCGAACACTGAAGCTTTCTTT	CSASKGAANTEAFF
.	.	TRBV4-1	TRBJ2-7	TGCGCCAGCAGCCAAGAGCCAGGGTATCCCTACGAGCAGTACTTC	CASSQEPGYPYEQYF
.	TRBD1	TRBV7-3	TRBJ2-3	TGTGCCAGCAGTCCACGGGACAGAGGCACAGATACGCAGTATTTT	CASSPRDRGTDTQYF
.	TRBD1	TRBV29-1	TRBJ1-1	TGCAGCGTTGAGGGACAGATGAACACTGAAGCTTTCTTT	CSVEGQMNTEAFF
.	.	TRBV7-7	TRBJ2-6	TGTGCTAGCAGCGCCGACACTGAAACTGGGGCCAACGTCCTGACTTTC	CASSADTETGANVLTF
.	TRBD1	TRBV3-1/TRBV3-2	TRBJ1-2	TGTGCCAGCAGCCAACTCACAGGGGACTATGGCTACACCTTC	CASSQLTGDYGYTF
.	TRBD1	TRBV6-5	TRBJ2-2	TGTGCCAGCAGTTTACAGGGGTGGGAGCTGTTTTTT	CASSLQGWELFF
few	TRBD1	TRBV27	TRBJ1-5	TGTGCCAGCAGCTACCGCGGGGACAGGGGTACGTGGCCCCAGCATTTT	CASSYRGDRGTWPQHF
.	.	TRBV28	TRBJ2-1	TGTGCCAGCAGTTTAGGGGTGCTAGGTGGAGTTAGCGCGACTGGGGATGAGCAGTTCTTC	CASSLGVLGGVSATGDEQFF
few	.	TRBV9	TRBJ1-4	TGTGCCAGCAGCGGACAGGCAACTAATGAAAAACTGTTTTTT	CASSGQATNEKLFF
.	TRBD2	TRBV30	TRBJ2-7	TGTGCCTGGAGTCTGGGGGAGGGCTACGAGCAGTACTTC	CAWSLGEGYEQYF
once	TRBD2	TRBV19	TRBJ2-1	TGTGCCAGTACTGGGACTAGGGGGAATGAGCAGTTCTTC	CASTGTRGNEQFF
once	TRBD2	TRBV7-6	TRBJ2-5	TGTGCCAGCAGCCCGTACAGAACTCGGCAAGCGGGAGAAAGGCAAGAGACCCAGTACTTC	CASSPYRTRQAGERQETQYF
.	.	TRBV27	TRBJ1-2	TGTGCCAGCAGGGTAGGAGAGGGCTACACCTTC	CASRVGEGYTF
.	TRBD2	TRBV10-3	TRBJ2-1	TGTGCCACATGGACTAGCAAGGATGAGCAGTTCTTC	CATWTSKDEQFF
.	.	TRBV2	TRBJ2-2	TGTGCCAGCAGTCCCTCCGGGTCACACACCGGGGAGCTGTTTTTT	CASSPSGSHTGELFF
.	TRBD2	TRBV27	TRBJ2-3	TGTGCCAGCAGCATAAGGGGACTAGCGATCAGCACAGATACGCAGTATTTT	CASSIRGLAISTDTQYF
once	.	TRBV18	TRBJ2-5	TGTGCCAGCTCACCACAAGCTCCCCGGGAGACCCAGTACTTC	CASSPQAPRETQYF
.	.	TRBV7-3	TRBJ1-2	TGTGCCAGCAGCTTATCGGCGACTGCCCGGTATGGCTACACCTTC	CASSLSATARYGYTF
.	TRBD2	TRBV7-9	TRBJ2-7	TGTGCCAGCAGCTCCGCCGGGACTAGCAGATCCTACGAGCAGTACTTC	CASSSAGTSRSYEQYF
.	.	TRBV7-2	TRBJ1-1	TGTGCCAGCAGCTTAGCGGGCGAAACTGAAGCTTTCTTT	CASSLAGETEAFF
few	TRBD1	TRBV29-1	TRBJ1-5	TGCAGCGTTGATTCAGGGGGAGGTCAGCCCCAGCATTTT	CSVDSGGGQPQHF
.	.	TRBV9	TRBJ2-1	TGTGCCAGCAGCGTAGTCAGGGAGGATGAGCAGTTCTTC	CASSVVREDEQFF
.	.	TRBV28	TRBJ1-1	TGTGCCAGCAGTTCCCTCGGCGGGGAGAACACTGAAGCTTTCTTT	CASSSLGGENTEAFF
.	TRBD1	TRBV10-3	TRBJ1-3	TGTGCCATCATGAATCCAGGGGGCGGCGTTGGAAACACCATATATTTT	CAIMNPGGGVGNTIYF
.	TRBD1	TRBV27	TRBJ1-4	TGTGCCAGCAGTCTGACATCACAGGGGGCGTATGAAAAACTGTTTTTT	CASSLTSQGAYEKLFF
.	TRBD2	TRBV7-9	TRBJ2-2	TGTGCCAGCCCGCCCCCGGGGGGGGGCATCGGGGAGCTGTTTTTT	CASPPPGGGIGELFF